The rows below give T cell receptor beta chains drawn from one sample of a study of cytomegalovirus exposure and HLA in healthy donors. Sequencing used immunoSEQ multiplex PCR; TCRdb keeps in-frame clones, though not all of them. This table holds 150,000 to 200,000 clones, about four fifths found once. Sequenced sample: PBMCs. Every receptor here comes from a man aged 40-50 years in good health and CMV-seropositive. Each CDR3 is given with its conserved first and last residue. A D gene is named only where the DNA matches it firmly. Some rows have no size entry. The others give once, few or many, or a class for an expanded clone.

V gene	J gene	clone size	D gene	CDR3 DNA	CDR3 protein
TRBV2	TRBJ1-4	.	.	TGTGCCAGCAGTAAACAGACAACTAATGAAAAACTGTTTTTT	CASSKQTTNEKLFF
TRBV5-4	TRBJ2-7	.	.	TGTGCCAGCAGCTTGGGCGAATCATACGAGCAGTACTTC	CASSLGESYEQYF
TRBV10-1	TRBJ1-1	.	TRBD1	TGCGCCAGCAGTGAGTCAGGGACAGGTGAAGCTTTCTTT	CASSESGTGEAFF
TRBV11-1	TRBJ2-7	.	TRBD2	TGTGCCAGCAGCGAAATACTAGCGAGTTACGAGCAGTACTTC	CASSEILASYEQYF
TRBV9	TRBJ1-2	.	TRBD1	TGTGCCAGCAGCTCAAACAGGGGGCTTGGCTACACCTTC	CASSSNRGLGYTF
TRBV6-1	TRBJ2-1	.	TRBD2	TGTGCCAGCAGTCTAGCGGGGGCCTACAATGAGCAGTTCTTC	CASSLAGAYNEQFF
TRBV7-9	TRBJ1-1	.	.	TGTGCCAGCAGCACCATCCGGGACACCAGGACTGAAGCTTTCTTT	CASSTIRDTRTEAFF
TRBV6-5	TRBJ1-5	.	.	TGTGCCAGCAGTTATGTACAGGATCAGCCCCAGCATTTT	CASSYVQDQPQHF
TRBV28	TRBJ1-2	.	.	TGTGCCAGCAGCATAGACTATGGCTACACCTTC	CASSIDYGYTF
TRBV28	TRBJ2-1	.	.	TGTGCCAGCAGTTCCCCCTTTGAGGGAAGGAGGAATGAGCAGTTCTTC	CASSSPFEGRRNEQFF
TRBV7-9	TRBJ1-6	.	.	TGTGCCAGCAGCTTAGTTTCAGGGTCTAATTCACCCCTCCACTTT	CASSLVSGSNSPLHF
TRBV9	TRBJ2-3	.	TRBD2	TGTGCCAGCAGCTGGGACCCTAGCGGTGCTAGCACAGATACGCAGTATTTT	CASSWDPSGASTDTQYF
TRBV4-1	TRBJ1-5	.	.	TGCGCCAGCAGCCAACCCCGGACTGTTTATAATCAGCCCCAGCATTTT	CASSQPRTVYNQPQHF
TRBV4-3	TRBJ2-7	.	.	TGCGCCAGCAGCCAAGAGGAGAGACGCCCGTCCTACGAGCAGTACTTC	CASSQEERRPSYEQYF
TRBV29-1	TRBJ2-7	once	TRBD2	TGCAGCGTTGGGCCAGCGGGAGGGGGACACGAGCAGTACTTC	CSVGPAGGGHEQYF
TRBV30	TRBJ1-3	.	.	TGTGCCTACCGGACATACTCTGGAAACACCATATATTTT	CAYRTYSGNTIYF
TRBV2	TRBJ2-2	once	.	TGTGCCAGCAGTGTCTCAGGGCTCACCGGGGAGCTGTTTTTT	CASSVSGLTGELFF
TRBV19	TRBJ1-2	.	TRBD1	TGTGCCAGTAGGGTGGACAGGGTCAACTATGGCTACACCTTC	CASRVDRVNYGYTF
TRBV5-4	TRBJ1-4	once	TRBD1	TGTGCCAGCAGCTTAGGGACAGTTAATGAAAAACTGTTTTTT	CASSLGTVNEKLFF
TRBV30	TRBJ2-1	.	.	TGTGCCTGGAGTGTATTGCGAAGGGGCAATGAGCAGTTCTTC	CAWSVLRRGNEQFF
TRBV15	TRBJ2-3	.	TRBD1	TGTGCCACCAGCTGGGAACCGGGACAGGACACAGATACGCAGTATTTT	CATSWEPGQDTDTQYF
TRBV5-1	TRBJ2-1	.	TRBD1	TGCGCCAGCAGCTCCGGGACAGGGGGAAACGCCTTTTACAATGAGCAGTTCTTC	CASSSGTGGNAFYNEQFF
TRBV6-4	TRBJ1-1	.	TRBD1	TGTGCCAGCAGGATTAGACAGGGGATGAACACTGAAGCTTTCTTT	CASRIRQGMNTEAFF
TRBV7-9	TRBJ1-2	.	.	TGTGCCAGCAGCTTAGGAGGGACTAACTATGGCTACACCTTC	CASSLGGTNYGYTF
TRBV27	TRBJ1-2	.	.	TGTGCCAGCAGTTCCCAGTTTAGCAGGCAGGGAGGCGGGGGGCTCCCTACCCCTTATGGCTACACCTTC	CASSSQFSRQGGGGLPTPYGYTF
TRBV6-5	TRBJ1-5	.	.	TGTGCCAGCAGTTACGGGGGGAAGCGTAGCAATCAGCCCCAGCACTTT	CASSYGGKRSNQPQHF
TRBV5-5	TRBJ1-2	.	.	TGTGCCAGCATAGAGGGGGTCTATGGCTACACCTTC	CASIEGVYGYTF
TRBV13	TRBJ1-3	.	.	TGTGCCAGCAGCTTAGCCGACACCATATATTTT	CASSLADTIYF
TRBV5-1	TRBJ2-3	.	TRBD1	TGCGCCAGCAGCTTGGGACAGGGTTCCACAGATACGCAGTATTTT	CASSLGQGSTDTQYF
TRBV9	TRBJ2-2	.	TRBD1	TGTGCCAGCAGCTTGCTGGACAGGGTAACTGGGGAGCTGTTTTTT	CASSLLDRVTGELFF
TRBV6-1	TRBJ2-2	.	TRBD1	TGTGCCAGCAGTGATTCAGGGACAGGGGTCACCGGGGAGCTGTTTTTT	CASSDSGTGVTGELFF
TRBV18	TRBJ2-5	once	.	TGTGCCAGCTCACCACGGCGGGCAGCGGAAGAGACCCAGTACTTC	CASSPRRAAEETQYF
TRBV2	TRBJ1-2	.	TRBD1	TGTGCCAGCAGTGAAGGGACAGGGCAGTCCTACACCTTC	CASSEGTGQSYTF
TRBV4-2	TRBJ1-1	.	TRBD1	TGTGCCAGCAGCCAAGAGTGGACAGGACCCATGAACACTGAAGCTTTCTTT	CASSQEWTGPMNTEAFF
TRBV6-1	TRBJ2-7	.	TRBD1	TGTGCCTCATTTCACAGGGGCGGTGAAAACTACGAGCAGTACTTC	CASFHRGGENYEQYF
TRBV28	TRBJ1-1	once	.	TGTGCCAGCAGTCTTACAGAGACTGAAGCTTTCTTT	CASSLTETEAFF
TRBV28	TRBJ2-7	.	.	TGTGCCAGCAGTTTTAACGAGCAGTACTTC	CASSFNEQYF
TRBV14	TRBJ2-7	.	TRBD1	TGTGCCAGCAGCCGAAGTCCGGGACAGGGGTCCTACGAGCAGTACTTC	CASSRSPGQGSYEQYF
TRBV27	TRBJ2-7	.	TRBD2	TGTGCCAGCAGTTTAATTAGCGGGAGGGCCTCCTACGAGCAGTACTTC	CASSLISGRASYEQYF
TRBV5-1	TRBJ1-1	.	TRBD1	TGCGCCAGCAGCTTACAGGGGGGATCTGAAGCTTTCTTT	CASSLQGGSEAFF
TRBV4-3	TRBJ2-2	.	TRBD2	TGCGCCAGCAGCCGGACTAGTCCCGGGGAGCTGTTTTTT	CASSRTSPGELFF
TRBV25-1	TRBJ2-5	few	.	TGTGCCAGCAAGTCCGGGGAGACCCAGTACTTC	CASKSGETQYF
TRBV11-1	TRBJ2-7	.	TRBD1	TGTGCCAGCAGCCCTAGGGACAGACCCTACGAGCAGTACTTC	CASSPRDRPYEQYF
TRBV2	TRBJ1-4	.	.	TGTGCCAGCAGTGAACCGGGGGGAGAGTATGAAAAACTGTTTTTT	CASSEPGGEYEKLFF
TRBV25-1	TRBJ1-2	.	.	TGTGCCAGCAGTGAATACAGGGTTGGCTACACCTTC	CASSEYRVGYTF
TRBV19	TRBJ1-4	.	TRBD1	TGTGCCAGTAGTCTCACAGGGGGCATAAGTGAAAAACTGTTTTTT	CASSLTGGISEKLFF
TRBV6-6	TRBJ2-2	.	TRBD2	TGTGCCAGCAGTCCTACTCCTCGACTAGCCTCCGGGGAGCTGTTTTTT	CASSPTPRLASGELFF
TRBV6-6	TRBJ1-3	.	TRBD1	TGTGCCAGCAGTTCCAGGGGACAGGTCTCTGGAAACACCATATATTTT	CASSSRGQVSGNTIYF